This T cell receptor beta chain was obtained from a study of T-cell reconstitution after alpha-beta-depleted transplantation in children. Study outcomes and limitations: Where alpha-beta T cells came from about two months after transplant was reportedly several hundred expanded graft clones. The main origin of T-cell counts and diversity one year after transplant was newly produced T cells. Some patients owed their high day-60 TCRbeta diversity to surviving recipient T cells and thymic progenitors.

The CDR3 is 12 amino acids. Germline V CDR1 and CDR2: MNHEY, SVGAGI. V gave up 4 bases and J gave up 5 bases, with 8 bases separating them. Unique molecular identifiers were used to barcode this TCRbeta library. Each CDR3 protein is one row after TCRdb ran MiXCR on the PCR reads. Altogether fewer than 85,000 distinct CDR3 sequences are present, around an eighth being singletons, with the ten largest covering about 30%. Many counts were recorded for this clonotype. Its specificity is not known. The chain joins TRBV6-5 to TRBJ2-5; no clear D gene. The sequenced sample was PBMCs, mostly from graft donor cells, obtained 180 days after TCRalphabeta/CD19-depleted stem cell transplant. The receptor's source is a male patient between 2 and 10 years old who had a stem cell transplant for acute lymphoblastic leukemia, so the T cells may come from the graft donor. CDR3 in amino acids: CASSSPVETQYF. The CDR3 region has the DNA TGTGCCAGCAGTTCCCCAGTGGAGACCCAGTACTTC.